The sequence of this T cell receptor (beta chain) was determined in a study of T-cell memory formation after mild COVID-19. Study-wide results and caveats: Memory cells collected pre-infection included some clones that later responded, suggesting cross-reactive memory joined.

This clonotype has only a few counts. No antigen is known for it. The CDR3 loop spans 13 amino acids. CDR1 is KGHSH, CDR2 LQKENI, per germline. The germline V and J ends were trimmed by 3 bases and 7 bases, with 10 bases remaining between them. Constant-segment-primed 5'RACE gave TCR alpha and TCR beta cDNA libraries with sample barcodes and UMIs. TCRdb itself ran the 5' RACE reads through MiXCR, one entry per CDR3 protein. The sample shows about 430,000 distinct CDR3 sequences, roughly a quarter of them seen only once. The clonotype originates from an adult woman who had mild COVID-19 (a few samples of this study predate the infection). Cell type and time point are not known. The V gene is TRBV18, the J gene TRBJ1-5; D gene uncertain. The specimen sequenced was PBMCs or a T cell subset sorted from them (not recorded which). In DNA, the CDR3 is TGTGCCAGCTCACCGATCCCCGGCCAGCCCCAGCATTTT. Its translation is CASSPIPGQPQHF. The whole variable domain, filled in from reference TRBV18 and TRBJ1-5, reads NAGVMQNPRHLVRRRGQEARLRCSPMKGHSHVYWYRQLPEEGLKFMVYLQKENIIDESGMPKERFSAEFPKEGPSILRIQQVVRGDSAAYFCASSPIPGQPQHFGDGTRLSIL.